The 19 T cell receptor beta chains reported below all come from one sample, sequenced in a study of T-cell memory formation after mild COVID-19. One entry per CDR3 protein, called by TCRdb with MiXCR from the 5' RACE reads. The repertoire holds 300,000 or so distinct CDR3 sequences, 15% to 20% seen once, with roughly 25% in the top ten. Sequenced sample: PBMCs or a T cell subset sorted from them (not recorded which). These receptors all stem from a man in his late teens or twenties who had mild COVID-19 (a few samples of this study predate the infection). Cell type and time point are not known.

The chain employs TRBV5-1 and TRBJ1-6; tentatively, D is TRBD1 (6 bases). CDR1 and CDR2 (germline): SGHRS, YFSETQ. V lost 5 bases and J 7 bases, leaving 16 bases between the germline ends. The CDR3 covers 15 residues. The CDR3: CASSLTTGQNSPLHF. The CDR3 nucleotides read TGCGCCAGCAGTTTGACGACAGGCCAAAATTCACCCCTCCACTTT.

The rearrangement joins TRBV5-1 to TRBJ1-5; D ambiguous. The length of the CDR3 is 14 residues. Per germline, CDR1 SGHRS and CDR2 YFSETQ. V was clipped by 0 bases and J by 7 bases, with 11 bases between them. The CDR3 nucleotides are TGCGCCAGCAGCTTGGAGGCGACGGGACAGCCCCAGCATTTT. This encodes CASSLEATGQPQHF.

The J gene is TRBJ2-3, the V gene TRBV3-1, with 8 bases fitting TRBD2. The CDR3 has 14 amino acids. V lost 3 bases to trimming and J lost 2 bases; unmatched junction nucleotides: 1. Germline V gives CDR1 LGHDT, CDR2 YNNKEL (reference sequence). The CDR3 DNA sequence: TGTGCCAGCAGCCAGCGGGGGGCCACAGATACGCAGTATTTT. Encoded protein: CASSQRGATDTQYF.

This clonotype was recorded many times. This rearrangement joins TRBV28 to TRBJ2-5, with D unresolved. Trimming left V 3 bases short and J 5 bases short, with 7 bases between. Looked up from germline, CDR1 is MDHEN and CDR2 is SYDVKM. The CDR3 spans 12 residues. Written as DNA, the CDR3 is TGTGCCAGCAGTTTTCGTGGGGAGACCCAGTACTTC. It translates to CASSFRGETQYF.

The genes are TRBV19 and TRBJ1-4, with unresolved D. CDR1 is LNHDA and CDR2 is SQIVND in the germline V gene (reference sequence). V lost 5 bases, J lost 11 bases, and 9 bases lay in between. The CDR3 is 11 residues long. CDR3 amino acids: CASSPERKLFF. DNA of the CDR3: TGTGCCAGTAGTCCAGAGCGGAAACTGTTTTTT.

This clonotype has a handful of counts. The V and J genes are TRBV12-3 or TRBV12-4 and TRBJ1-4; D call uncertain. Trimming shortened V by 3 bases and J by 6 bases, and 8 bases separated the two germline ends. The CDR3 has 13 residues. The CDR3 bases are TGTGCCAGCAGTTTTGAATACTATGAAAAACTGTTTTTT. Protein sequence: CASSFEYYEKLFF.

The J gene is TRBJ1-1, the V gene TRBV5-1; D not certain. Trimming removed 2 bases at V and 5 bases at J, with 13 bases between. CDR1 is SGHRS, CDR2 YFSETQ, per germline. CDR3 size: 14 residues. CDR3 sequence: CASSLNGDWTEAFF. The CDR3 DNA reads as TGCGCCAGCAGCTTAAACGGGGATTGGACTGAAGCTTTCTTT. Variable domain in full (rest from reference TRBV5-1 and TRBJ1-1): KAGVTQTPRYLIKTRGQQVTLSCSPISGHRSVSWYQQTPGQGLQFLFEYFSETQRNKGNFPGRFSGRQFSNSRSEMNVSTLELGDSALYLCASSLNGDWTEAFFGQGTRLTVV.

J is TRBJ2-7 and V is TRBV7-6; 7 bases fit TRBD1. The germline V gene encodes CDR1 SGHVS and CDR2 FNYEAQ. With 2 bases clipped from V and 3 bases from J, the junction kept 13 bases outside the gene matches. The CDR3 length is 17 residues. The CDR3 sequence: CASSLFESWQGDYEQYF. The DNA for the CDR3 is TGTGCCAGCAGCTTATTCGAGTCTTGGCAGGGGGACTACGAGCAGTACTTC.

This clonotype came up a few times. The chain uses TRBV15 and TRBJ2-7; TRBD2 is a possible D gene (5 bases). The CDR3 extends over 14 amino acids. Germline loops: CDR1 LNHNV, CDR2 YYDKDF (reference sequence). V lost 1 base to trimming and J lost 4 bases, with 11 bases between them. The CDR3 loop is CATSRAAAVYEQYF. In nucleotides, the CDR3 is TGTGCCACCAGCAGAGCAGCAGCGGTTTACGAGCAGTACTTC.

This clonotype was found many times. The chain links TRBV4-2 to TRBJ1-3; D not resolved. Trimming pared 5 bases from V and 0 bases from J, leaving 8 bases between. Germline V gives CDR1 LGHNA, CDR2 YNFKEQ. The CDR3 runs to 14 residues. CDR3 sequence (DNA): TGTGCCAGCAGCGCTAGGTACTCTGGAAACACCATATATTTT. It yields the protein CASSARYSGNTIYF.

This clonotype came up a few times. The rearrangement links TRBV12-3 or TRBV12-4 to TRBJ2-7; the match to TRBD1 covers 8 bases. The V gene end was trimmed by 5 bases and the J gene end by 1 base; junction bases not matched to a gene: 7. The CDR3 loop spans 15 amino acids. The CDR3 loop reads CASSPDRVFSYEQYF. The DNA for the CDR3 is TGTGCCAGCAGTCCGGACAGGGTATTTTCCTACGAGCAGTACTTC.

The CDR3 spells CATGTQGGETQYF. Written as DNA, the CDR3 is TGTGCCACGGGGACCCAAGGGGGAGAGACCCAGTACTTC. This sequence joins TRBV5-4 and TRBJ2-5; perhaps TRBD1 as D (6 bases). V lost 9 bases and J 4 bases, leaving 16 bases between the germline ends. CDR3 length equals 13 residues. Per the germline V gene, CDR1 is SGHNT and CDR2 is YYREEE (reference sequence).

This clonotype has only one observation. The rearrangement joins TRBV28 to TRBJ2-3; maybe TRBD1 (5 bases). CDR1 is MDHEN, CDR2 SYDVKM, per germline. This CDR3 has 15 residues. The V end was cut by 4 bases, the J end by 0 bases, with 11 bases between. CDR3 sequence reads: CASSSSAGSTDTQYF. The CDR3 DNA reads TGTGCCAGCAGTTCTAGTGCAGGGAGCACAGATACGCAGTATTTT.

The CDR3 spells CASSLAPGGEQFF. The CDR3 nucleotides read TGCGCCAGCAGCTTGGCCCCCGGGGGTGAGCAGTTCTTC. The chain recombines TRBV5-1 with TRBJ2-1, with D possibly being TRBD2 (6 bases). The germline CDR1 and CDR2 sequences are SGHRS and YFSETQ. The CDR3 runs 13 residues. Deletions cut 0 bases from V and 9 bases from J, with 10 bases between.

The V call is TRBV7-2, the J call TRBJ1-3; no firm D call. Germline V gene lookup returns CDR1 SGHTA and CDR2 FQGNSA. The V end was cut by 1 base, the J end by 2 bases, with 6 bases between. This CDR3 spans 14 amino acids. CDR3 amino acids: CASSLVAAGNTIYF. The DNA of the CDR3 is TGTGCCAGCAGCTTAGTAGCCGCTGGAAACACCATATATTTT.

This clonotype was detected only a few times. The chain recombines TRBV6-6 with TRBJ2-7; possibly TRBD1 for D (5 bases). This CDR3 is built from 13 residues. The V gene lost 8 bases and the J gene lost 0 bases, with 11 bases spanning the gap. Germline V gives CDR1 MNHNY, CDR2 SVGAGI (reference sequence). Written as DNA, the CDR3 is TGTGCCAGCGCGGTGACAGACTCCTACGAGCAGTACTTC. This translates into CASAVTDSYEQYF.

This clonotype was counted only a few times. The J gene is TRBJ1-6, the V gene TRBV7-9; D unresolved. V was clipped by 2 bases and J by 8 bases, with 4 bases between them. Germline V gives CDR1 SEHNR, CDR2 FQNEAQ (reference sequence). CDR3 size: 12 residues. CDR3 protein: CASSLPDSPLHF. Written as DNA, the CDR3 is TGTGCCAGCAGCTTACCGGATTCACCCCTCCACTTT.

This clonotype has just a few counts. The gene calls are TRBV3-1 and TRBJ1-2; D may be TRBD1 (5 bases). The CDR3 has 14 amino acids. Germline V gives CDR1 LGHDT, CDR2 YNNKEL (reference sequence). V gave up 4 bases and J gave up 6 bases, with 15 bases separating them. CDR3 loop: CASSPRGRTHGYTF. CDR3 DNA: TGTGCCAGCAGCCCGAGGGGCAGAACCCATGGCTACACCTTC.

This clonotype occurred a few times. The V and J genes are TRBV20-1 and TRBJ2-3; D not resolved. This CDR3 region has 14 residues. Germline V gives CDR1 DFQATT, CDR2 SNEGSKA (reference sequence). V gave up 4 bases and J gave up 0 bases, with 11 bases separating them. The chain's CDR3 is CSATPGLSTDTQYF. As DNA, the CDR3 is TGCAGTGCTACCCCTGGGCTGAGCACAGATACGCAGTATTTT.